Listed below are T cell receptor beta chains from one sample, sequenced in a study of T cell changes during pregnancy in multiple sclerosis. Libraries were prepared by immunoSEQ multiplex PCR; TCRdb keeps only in-frame clonotypes and omits some of them. This sample has about 24,000 clones, with 70% to 90% found just once. Sequencing used CD8+ T cells from peripheral blood mononuclear cells, obtained in the first trimester of pregnancy. The source is a female donor in good health, enrolled as a control in a pregnancy study. The CDR3 runs from the conserved cysteine through the conserved F or W. The D gene is left open where the match is weak. Size is omitted from some rows. Given values are once, few, many or a class for expanded clones.

D gene: -
clone size: once
J gene: TRBJ1-4
V gene: TRBV5-4
CDR3 DNA: TGTGCCAGCAGCTTGAGGAGCAATGAAAAACTGTTTTTT
CDR3 protein: CASSLRSNEKLFF

D gene: -
clone size: -
J gene: TRBJ1-1
V gene: TRBV19
CDR3 DNA: TGTGCCAGTAGCTACCCCCATGGGGCCTACCACATGAACACTGAAGCTTTCTTT
CDR3 protein: CASSYPHGAYHMNTEAFF

D gene: TRBD2
clone size: -
J gene: TRBJ2-1
V gene: TRBV28
CDR3 DNA: TGTGCCAGCAGTCCTCGGGGGGGCAGTGAGCAGTTCTTC
CDR3 protein: CASSPRGGSEQFF

D gene: -
clone size: -
J gene: TRBJ2-5
V gene: TRBV9
CDR3 DNA: TGTGCCAGCAGCCCCGGGGCTAGCGCCCTTGAGACCCAGTACTTC
CDR3 protein: CASSPGASALETQYF

D gene: -
clone size: -
J gene: TRBJ1-1
V gene: TRBV7-9
CDR3 DNA: TGTGCCAGCAGCTTAGGGGAGACTGAAGCTTTCTTT
CDR3 protein: CASSLGETEAFF

D gene: -
clone size: -
J gene: TRBJ2-2
V gene: TRBV7-3
CDR3 DNA: TGTGCCAGCTCGGTGGGCCAGAACACCGGGGAGCTGTTTTTT
CDR3 protein: CASSVGQNTGELFF

D gene: -
clone size: -
J gene: TRBJ2-7
V gene: TRBV6-4
CDR3 DNA: TGTGCCAGCAGCCCCCGGAAAGAGGTGTCCTACGAGCAGTACTTC
CDR3 protein: CASSPRKEVSYEQYF

D gene: -
clone size: -
J gene: TRBJ2-5
V gene: TRBV30
CDR3 DNA: TGTGCCTGGAGTGTATACAGGGAGGGAATGGGTCCCCAAGAGACCCAGTACTTC
CDR3 protein: CAWSVYREGMGPQETQYF

D gene: -
clone size: -
J gene: TRBJ1-5
V gene: TRBV15
CDR3 DNA: TGTGCCACCAGCAGAGTAGGGGATAGCAATCAGCCCCAGCATTTT
CDR3 protein: CATSRVGDSNQPQHF

D gene: -
clone size: -
J gene: TRBJ1-1
V gene: TRBV6-1
CDR3 DNA: TGTGCCAGCAGTGAAGACCCCAGCGCTGCCACTGAAGCTTTCTTT
CDR3 protein: CASSEDPSAATEAFF

D gene: -
clone size: -
J gene: TRBJ2-1
V gene: TRBV7-9
CDR3 DNA: TGTGCCAGCAGCCCAAGGGACAAACTGGTGGGGCAGTTCTTC
CDR3 protein: CASSPRDKLVGQFF

D gene: TRBD1
clone size: -
J gene: TRBJ1-1
V gene: TRBV13
CDR3 DNA: TGTGCCAGCAGCCTTGGGACAGAGAGTGAAGCTTTCTTT
CDR3 protein: CASSLGTESEAFF

D gene: -
clone size: -
J gene: TRBJ2-1
V gene: TRBV15
CDR3 DNA: TGTGCCACCAGCAGCTCTTTGAATGGCCATGAGCAGTTCTTC
CDR3 protein: CATSSSLNGHEQFF

D gene: TRBD1
clone size: -
J gene: TRBJ1-2
V gene: TRBV2
CDR3 DNA: TGTGCCAGCAGTGACGTCGACAGGGAGTACTATGGCTACACCTTC
CDR3 protein: CASSDVDREYYGYTF

D gene: TRBD2
clone size: -
J gene: TRBJ2-2
V gene: TRBV4-2
CDR3 DNA: TGTGCCAGCAGCCAAGAGGGCCGGGGAGGGACCGGGGAGCTGTTTTTT
CDR3 protein: CASSQEGRGGTGELFF

D gene: -
clone size: -
J gene: TRBJ2-5
V gene: TRBV7-2
CDR3 DNA: TGTGCCAGCAGCTCTCTAGGATCTTTCAGAGGGGGTGGGCTAGAGACCCAGTACTTC
CDR3 protein: CASSSLGSFRGGGLETQYF

D gene: -
clone size: -
J gene: TRBJ2-7
V gene: TRBV7-9
CDR3 DNA: TGTGCCAGCAGCTTAGAACGGTACGAGCAGTACTTC
CDR3 protein: CASSLERYEQYF

D gene: -
clone size: -
J gene: TRBJ2-7
V gene: TRBV20-1
CDR3 DNA: TGCAGTGCTAGAGCAGGATACGAGCAGTACTTC
CDR3 protein: CSARAGYEQYF

D gene: -
clone size: -
J gene: TRBJ2-2
V gene: TRBV7-3
CDR3 DNA: TGTGCCAGCAGCTTGGGGGGTTTTACCGGGGAGCTGTTTTTT
CDR3 protein: CASSLGGFTGELFF

D gene: -
clone size: -
J gene: TRBJ2-1
V gene: TRBV5-4
CDR3 DNA: TGTGCCAGCAGCTTGAAGAGGGAAATTCAAACCAATGAGCAGTTCTTC
CDR3 protein: CASSLKREIQTNEQFF

D gene: TRBD1
clone size: -
J gene: TRBJ1-1
V gene: TRBV2
CDR3 DNA: TGTGCCAGCGAGAGGGGACAGGGAGGGTTGACTGAAGCTTTCTTT
CDR3 protein: CASERGQGGLTEAFF

D gene: TRBD2
clone size: -
J gene: TRBJ2-7
V gene: TRBV19
CDR3 DNA: TGTGCCAGTAGTACTCCTAGCGGGGGTCGCTACGAGCAGTACTTC
CDR3 protein: CASSTPSGGRYEQYF